Included here is one TCR beta chain sequence, with context. The data were taken from a study of blood T cell repertoires in COVID-19. The overall study: From the United States, Italy and Spain came samples of acute and convalescent COVID-19. From T cells, B-cell-depleted T cells, or PBMCs came the material, which was cDNA or gDNA.

Trimming stripped 8 bases from V and 0 bases from J, with 10 bases between. Germline loops: CDR1 MDHEN, CDR2 SYDVKM. The CDR3 runs to 13 residues. Source study methods: The authors estimated nucleated cell counts from reference gene primer amplification. The assay was immunoSEQ multiplex PCR, and TCRdb's table has in-frame clones only and misses some. The D gene and trimming were derived from the DNA, and the V and J assignments and clone size from that table. The table lists about 160,000 clones, 90% to 95% of them singletons, with about 5% in the top ten. This chain connects TRBV28 to TRBJ1-1; no clear D gene. This TCR came from a woman aged 45-65 years with acute or convalescent COVID-19. Sequencing used peripheral blood. CDR3: CASHLFMNTEAFF. CDR3 sequence (DNA): TGTGCCAGCCACTTATTTATGAACACTGAAGCTTTCTTT.